These T cell receptor beta chains were read from a single sample in a study of T cell clones after liver transplantation. Produced via immunoSEQ multiplex PCR; TCRdb's table is partial and in-frame only. The sample lists 50,000 to 60,000 clones, roughly 70% occurring once. Here the sequenced sample was CD4+ T cells from blood, taken at the approximately 15-month timepoint. The source of these receptors is a human patient who received a liver transplant. Some T cells could come from the graft donor. Each CDR3 is given with its conserved first and last residue. Fields, in order: clone size, J gene, D gene, V gene, CDR3 DNA, CDR3 protein. D genes are given only for firm matches. Clone size is stated in some rows and not others, as once, few, many or a class when expanded.

. | TRBJ2-6 | . | TRBV27 | TGTGCCAGCGGTCCCGGGGCGGGAGGGGCCAACGTCCTGACTTTC | CASGPGAGGANVLTF
. | TRBJ2-3 | . | TRBV9 | TGTGCCAGCAGCACATCGGGAGGCACAGATACGCAGTATTTT | CASSTSGGTDTQYF
few | TRBJ1-5 | TRBD1 | TRBV4-2 | TGTGCCAGCAGCCCACCATCCGGGACAGAAGAGGACTATAGCAATCAGCCCCAGCATTTT | CASSPPSGTEEDYSNQPQHF
once | TRBJ1-6 | TRBD1 | TRBV5-4 | TGTGCCAGCAGCGTAGACAGGGAGCGGGTGAGACCCCTCCACTTT | CASSVDRERVRPLHF
. | TRBJ2-1 | TRBD1 | TRBV5-6 | TGTGCCAGCAGCTCCGACAGGGGTGCTAGAGGTAATGAGCAGTTCTTC | CASSSDRGARGNEQFF
. | TRBJ2-5 | TRBD2 | TRBV11-3 | TGTGCCAGCAGCGCCATGGGTAGCGGGAGAGGAGAGACCCAGTACTTC | CASSAMGSGRGETQYF
. | TRBJ2-3 | . | TRBV9 | TGTGCCAGCAGCGTAGCATCGCCGGATACGCAGTATTTT | CASSVASPDTQYF
few | TRBJ1-1 | . | TRBV7-2 | TGTGCCAGCAGCTCAGCGGGGAACACTGAAGCTTTCTTT | CASSSAGNTEAFF
once | TRBJ1-5 | . | TRBV28 | TGTGCCAGCAGTTTACCCCCCTTCAACGGCAATCAGCCCCAGCATTTT | CASSLPPFNGNQPQHF
medium-sized | TRBJ1-1 | . | TRBV30 | TGTGCCTGGAGCGTCGTAGGCGGTGGAAACACTGAAGCTTTCTTT | CAWSVVGGGNTEAFF
. | TRBJ1-4 | TRBD1 | TRBV19 | TGTGCCAGTAGTTATTCGGGACAGGGGGATGAAAAACTGTTTTTT | CASSYSGQGDEKLFF
medium-sized | TRBJ2-4 | TRBD1 | TRBV4-2 | TGTGCCAGCTCTTTAGACAGGGCCATTCAGTACTTC | CASSLDRAIQYF
. | TRBJ2-3 | . | TRBV25-1 | TGTGCCAGCAGAGAGAGCAATACGCAGTATTTT | CASRESNTQYF